This T cell receptor (beta chain) originates from a study of control samples from healthy donors and cancer patients. Clones were read by immunoSEQ multiplex PCR, and TCRdb kept only the in-frame ones, dropping some. The sample records 100,000 to 150,000 clones, just under 90% being singletons. Deletions cut 6 bases from V and 5 bases from J, with 23 bases between. The CDR3 has 16 amino acids. CDR1 is SGHRS, CDR2 YFSETQ, per germline. This clone was detected only once. The clonotype was recovered from a man between 50 and 59 years old with head and neck cancer. The J gene is TRBJ2-5, the V gene TRBV5-1; D is possibly TRBD2 (7 bases). The sequencing sample was made of PBMCs. CDR3 in amino acids: CASNFLSVGGQETQYF. For the CDR3, the DNA is TGCGCCAGCAACTTCCTTTCGGTGGGGGGGCAGGAGACCCAGTACTTC.